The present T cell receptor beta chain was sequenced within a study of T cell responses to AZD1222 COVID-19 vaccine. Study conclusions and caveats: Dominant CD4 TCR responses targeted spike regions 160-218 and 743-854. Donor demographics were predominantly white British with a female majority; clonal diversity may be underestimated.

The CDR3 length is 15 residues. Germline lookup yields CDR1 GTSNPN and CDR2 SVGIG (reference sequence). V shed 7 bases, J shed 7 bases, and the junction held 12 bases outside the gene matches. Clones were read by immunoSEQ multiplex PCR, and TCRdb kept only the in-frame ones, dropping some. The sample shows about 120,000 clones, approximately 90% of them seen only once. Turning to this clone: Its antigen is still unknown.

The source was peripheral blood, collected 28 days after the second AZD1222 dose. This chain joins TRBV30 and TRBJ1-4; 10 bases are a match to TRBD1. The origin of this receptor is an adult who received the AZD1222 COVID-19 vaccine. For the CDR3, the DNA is TGTGCCTTTCGGGACAGGGGAGGAGTAAGTGAAAAACTGTTTTTT. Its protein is CAFRDRGGVSEKLFF.